The clone carrying this T cell receptor beta chain was detected once. As processed by the authors: Estimated nucleated cell counts came from reference gene primer amplification. The method was immunoSEQ multiplex PCR; TCRdb's version includes in-frame clones alone and lacks a portion of them. For V, J and clone size, that table is used; D and trimming come from the DNA. The profile shows 150,000 to 200,000 clones, around four fifths of them singletons. Per the germline V gene, CDR1 is SGHAT and CDR2 is FQNNGV. Germline trimming cut 5 bases from V and 7 bases from J; bases unmatched to any gene: 10. The length of the CDR3 is 16 residues. The data belong to a study of blood T cell repertoires in COVID-19. Study overall: Specimens from acute and convalescent COVID-19 originated in the United States, Italy and Spain.

Sequencing used peripheral blood. The origin of this receptor is a young woman with acute or convalescent COVID-19. The chain links TRBV11-2 to TRBJ2-3; 12 bases map to TRBD2. In nucleotides, the CDR3 is TGTGCCAGCAGCGAGACTAGCGGGGGCCCTCTACATACGCAGTATTTT. Translated, it gives CASSETSGGPLHTQYF. The entire variable domain, with the rest obtained from reference TRBV11-2 and TRBJ2-3, is as follows: EAGVAQSPRYKIIEKRQSVAFWCNPISGHATLYWYQQILGQGPKLLIQFQNNGVVDDSQLPKDRFSAERLKGVDSTLKIQPAKLEDSAVYLCASSETSGGPLHTQYFGPGTRLTVL.